Presented here are 14 T cell receptor beta chains from one specimen sequenced in a study of T-cell memory formation after mild COVID-19. Using its own MiXCR run on the 5' RACE reads, TCRdb lists one record per CDR3 protein. The profile covers about 190,000 distinct CDR3 sequences, with approximately 20% appearing a single time and roughly 2.3% taken by the ten largest. The sequenced sample was PBMCs or a T cell subset sorted from them (not recorded which). These TCRs come from an adult woman who had mild COVID-19 (a few samples of this study predate the infection). Cell type and time point are not known.

This clonotype was seen just once. The gene calls are TRBV20-1 and TRBJ1-6; D not certain. The CDR3 has 14 amino acids. CDR1 is DFQATT and CDR2 is SNEGSKA in the germline V gene (reference sequence). Deletions cut 1 base from V and 10 bases from J, with 14 bases between. CDR3 in DNA: TGCAGTGCTAGAGGGGAAAGGGAGGTATCACCCCTCCACTTT. Encoded protein: CSARGEREVSPLHF.

This clonotype was seen more than once but under ten times. V and J are TRBV5-1 and TRBJ2-1; D gene uncertain. V was pared by 9 bases and J by 5 bases, with 12 bases between. Germline V gene sequence: CDR1 SGHRS, CDR2 YFSETQ. The CDR3 has 12 residues. The CDR3 region is CATTDQHNEQFF. DNA for the CDR3: TGCGCCACCACAGACCAACACAATGAGCAGTTCTTC. Full variable domain (remainder filled in from reference TRBV5-1 and TRBJ2-1): KAGVTQTPRYLIKTRGQQVTLSCSPISGHRSVSWYQQTPGQGLQFLFEYFSETQRNKGNFPGRFSGRQFSNSRSEMNVSTLELGDSALYLCATTDQHNEQFFGPGTRLTVL.

The sample holds a few counts of this clonotype. The chain is built from TRBV15 and TRBJ2-6; no clear D. The CDR3 extends over 16 amino acids. V shed 3 bases and J shed 0 bases, with 9 bases lying between them. Germline V CDR1 and CDR2: LNHNV, YYDKDF (reference sequence). The CDR3 coding sequence is TGTGCCACCAGCAGGGGGTCGAGCTCTGGGGCCAACGTCCTGACTTTC. This codes for CATSRGSSSGANVLTF.

This clonotype was observed a handful of times. The chain combines TRBV19 with TRBJ1-6, with a tentative D call TRBD1 (5 bases). The length of the CDR3 is 14 residues. Germline CDR1 LNHDA, CDR2 SQIVND (reference sequence). The V and J ends lost 5 bases and 8 bases respectively, with 13 bases between them. The CDR3 DNA sequence: TGTGCCAGTAGTTCAATACAGGAATATTCACCCCTCCACTTT. It translates to CASSSIQEYSPLHF.

This clonotype was observed a handful of times. V and J are TRBV5-6 and TRBJ1-1, with 8 bases that match TRBD1. Germline CDR1 SGHDT, CDR2 YYEEEE. Losses at the gene ends were 0 bases for V and 0 bases for J; bases not matched to a gene: 4. The CDR3 is made up of 16 amino acids. The CDR3 loop is CASSLGAGGLNTEAFF. The CDR3 region has the DNA TGTGCCAGCAGCTTGGGGGCAGGGGGCTTGAACACTGAAGCTTTCTTT.

CDR3 nucleotides: TGTGCCAGCAAAGGGACTAGCGGGATCGCAGATACGCAGTATTTT. It codes for CASKGTSGIADTQYF. The chain couples TRBV6-2 or TRBV6-3 to TRBJ2-3; 13 nucleotides match TRBD2. Per the germline V gene, CDR1 is MNHEY and CDR2 is SVGEGT. The V segment lost 7 bases and the J segment 4 bases; nucleotides outside the gene matches: 5. This CDR3 has 15 amino acids.

This clonotype turned up a few times. The chain recombines TRBV4-3 with TRBJ1-1; maybe TRBD1 (6 bases). Germline lookup yields CDR1 LGHNA and CDR2 YSLEER. Trimming cost V 1 base and J 6 bases, with 12 bases left between them. CDR3 length equals 14 residues. The CDR3 DNA reads as TGCGCCAGCAGCCAAGGAGGGGGTAGTGCTGAAGCTTTCTTT. Protein sequence: CASSQGGGSAEAFF.

This clonotype appeared a few times. The chain is built from TRBV4-1 and TRBJ1-5, with D tentatively TRBD1 (6 bases). There are 13 residues in the CDR3. Germline V gene lookup returns CDR1 MGHRA and CDR2 YSYEKL. The V gene lost 4 bases and the J gene lost 8 bases, with 12 bases spanning the gap. CDR3 in amino acids: CASSRGPKEPQHF. Written as DNA, the CDR3 is TGCGCCAGCAGCCGGGGGCCTAAGGAGCCCCAGCATTTT.

Only a few counts were recorded for this clonotype. The J gene is TRBJ2-3, the V gene TRBV7-6; D remains unclear. V lost 1 base and J lost 7, with 12 bases in between. CDR1 SGHVS and CDR2 FNYEAQ come from the germline V gene. The CDR3 runs 14 residues. The CDR3 loop reads CASSLGLRVNTQYF. The CDR3 region has the DNA TGTGCCAGCAGCTTAGGACTTAGGGTCAATACGCAGTATTTT.

This clonotype appeared a few times. The chain is built from TRBV15 and TRBJ2-2; D remains unclear. The CDR3 sequence is 14 residues long. Trimming stripped 1 base from V and 5 bases from J, with 8 bases between. Germline V gene data show CDR1 as LNHNV and CDR2 as YYDKDF (reference sequence). The CDR3 region has the DNA TGTGCCACCAGCAGAGCACCCGGAACCGGGGAGCTGTTTTTT. This sequence encodes CATSRAPGTGELFF.

This clonotype turned up a few times. The rearrangement links TRBV12-3 or TRBV12-4 to TRBJ2-5; 10 bases agree with TRBD2. This CDR3 has 15 residues. V trimming: 4 bases; J trimming: 0 bases; junction bases outside the gene matches: 2. The CDR3 nucleotides are TGTGCCAGCAGTTCCCTAGCGGGGGACCAAGAGACCCAGTACTTC. It codes for CASSSLAGDQETQYF.

The rearrangement links TRBV5-1 to TRBJ1-6; D not certain. The CDR3 length is 14 residues. Between the trimmed V and J ends, which lost 0 bases and 7 bases, there was a span of 8 bases. CDR1 and CDR2 from the germline V gene are SGHRS and YFSETQ. CDR3 bases: TGCGCCAGCAGCTTGGACCCGGAAAATTCACCCCTCCACTTT. Translated: CASSLDPENSPLHF.

This clonotype was seen a handful of times. V and J are TRBV9 and TRBJ2-5, with 8 bases aligning to TRBD2. Germline V gene sequence: CDR1 SGDLS, CDR2 YYNGEE. The junction had 10 bases not matched to a gene; V was cut back by 2 bases and J by 10 bases. This CDR3 comprises 14 residues. For the CDR3, the DNA is TGTGCCAGCAGCGTCGGACTAGCCGTAGCGGTCCAGTACTTC. This gives the protein CASSVGLAVAVQYF.

This clonotype turned up a few times. The CDR3 DNA is TGTGCCAGCAGCCAAGGGTCAGGGGCGTACAATGAGCAGTTCTTC. Protein sequence: CASSQGSGAYNEQFF. The chain combines TRBV3-1 with TRBJ2-1, with D possibly matching TRBD1 (6 bases). The V gene's germline CDR1 is LGHDT and CDR2 YNNKEL (reference sequence). There are 15 residues in the CDR3. V gave up 1 base and J gave up 4 bases, with 11 bases separating them.